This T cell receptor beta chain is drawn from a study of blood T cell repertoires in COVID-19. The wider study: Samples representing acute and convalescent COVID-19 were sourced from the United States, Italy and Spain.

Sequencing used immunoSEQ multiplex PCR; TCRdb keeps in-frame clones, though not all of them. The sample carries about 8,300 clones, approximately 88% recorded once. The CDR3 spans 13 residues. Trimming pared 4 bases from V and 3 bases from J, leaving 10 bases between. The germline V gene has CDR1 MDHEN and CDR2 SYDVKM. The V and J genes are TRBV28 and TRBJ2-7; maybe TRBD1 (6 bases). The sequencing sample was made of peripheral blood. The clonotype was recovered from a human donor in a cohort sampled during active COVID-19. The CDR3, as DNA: TGTGCCAGCAGTTCGGGACACAACTACGAGCAGTACTTC. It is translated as CASSSGHNYEQYF.